This TCR beta chain came from a study of T cell responses to AZD1222 COVID-19 vaccine. The CDR3 contains 15 residues. Looked up from germline, CDR1 is SGHAT and CDR2 is FQNNGV. Trimming pared 1 base from V and 1 base from J, leaving 8 bases between. Sequencing used immunoSEQ multiplex PCR; TCRdb keeps in-frame clones, though not all of them. The sample records about 140,000 clones, over 85% being singletons. This chain links TRBV11-2 with TRBJ1-5, with D hard to call. The sample here was peripheral blood, taken on day 0 of MenACWY control vaccination. The clonotype comes from an adult in good health. DNA for the CDR3: TGTGCCAGCAGCTTAGGAGGGAGGAGCAATCAGCCCCAGCATTTT. This encodes CASSLGGRSNQPQHF.